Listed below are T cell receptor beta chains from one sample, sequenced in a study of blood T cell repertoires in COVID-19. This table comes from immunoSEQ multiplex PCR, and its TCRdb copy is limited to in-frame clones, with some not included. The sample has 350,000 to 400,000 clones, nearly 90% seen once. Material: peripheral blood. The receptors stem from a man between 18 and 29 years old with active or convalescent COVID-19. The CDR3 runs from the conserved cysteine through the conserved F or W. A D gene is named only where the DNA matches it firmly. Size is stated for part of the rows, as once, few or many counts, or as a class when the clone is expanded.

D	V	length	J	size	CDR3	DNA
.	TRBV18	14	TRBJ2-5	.	CASSPRQYQETQYF	TGTGCCAGCTCACCACGGCAGTACCAAGAGACCCAGTACTTC
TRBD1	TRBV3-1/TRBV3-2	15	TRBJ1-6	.	CASSLTGGLDSPLHF	TGTGCCAGCAGCCTTACAGGGGGGCTTGATTCACCCCTCCACTTT
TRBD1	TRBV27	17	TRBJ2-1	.	CASSPRQGGTSYNEQFF	TGTGCCAGCAGTCCCAGACAGGGTGGGACCTCCTACAATGAGCAGTTCTTC
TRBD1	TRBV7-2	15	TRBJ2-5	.	CASSLGTGVQETQYF	TGTGCCAGCAGCTTAGGGACAGGGGTTCAAGAGACCCAGTACTTC
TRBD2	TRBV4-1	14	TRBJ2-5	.	CASSRLAVQETQYF	TGCGCCAGCAGCCGGCTAGCGGTCCAAGAGACCCAGTACTTC
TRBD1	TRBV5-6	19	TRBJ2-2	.	CASSVYRDRGQILTGELFF	TGTGCCAGCAGCGTCTACCGGGACAGGGGGCAAATTTTGACCGGGGAGCTGTTTTTT
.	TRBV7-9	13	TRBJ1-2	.	CASSSSEGYGYTF	TGTGCCAGCAGCTCTTCAGAGGGCTATGGCTACACCTTC
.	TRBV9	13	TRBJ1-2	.	CASSPEGLRGYTF	TGTGCCAGCAGCCCCGAGGGTCTCAGGGGCTACACCTTC
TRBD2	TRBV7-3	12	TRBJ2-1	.	CASSTLAGMRFF	TGTGCCAGCAGCACCCTAGCGGGTATGCGGTTCTTC
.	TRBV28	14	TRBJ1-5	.	CASRPGGGNQPQHF	TGTGCCAGCAGACCGGGGGGGGGCAATCAGCCCCAGCATTTT
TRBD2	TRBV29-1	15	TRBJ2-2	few	CSVDASGTNTGELFF	TGCAGCGTTGATGCTAGCGGAACAAACACCGGGGAGCTGTTTTTT
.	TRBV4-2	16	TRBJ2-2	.	CASSQRVGGPTGELFF	TGTGCCAGCAGCCAGAGGGTGGGGGGGCCGACCGGGGAGCTGTTTTTT
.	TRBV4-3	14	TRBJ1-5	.	CASSQEGGDQPQHF	TGCGCCAGCAGCCAAGAAGGAGGGGATCAGCCCCAGCATTTT
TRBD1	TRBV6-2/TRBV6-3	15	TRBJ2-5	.	CASSYSRGGVETQYF	TGTGCCAGCAGTTACTCGAGAGGGGGCGTGGAGACCCAGTACTTC
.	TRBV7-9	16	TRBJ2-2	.	CASNTPGQPNAGELFF	TGTGCCAGCAATACCCCGGGACAACCGAACGCCGGGGAGCTGTTTTTT
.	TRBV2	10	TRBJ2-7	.	CASRMAKQYF	TGTGCCAGCAGGATGGCCAAGCAGTACTTC
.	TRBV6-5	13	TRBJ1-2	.	CASRPGGKDGYTF	TGTGCCAGCAGACCGGGGGGGAAGGATGGCTACACCTTC
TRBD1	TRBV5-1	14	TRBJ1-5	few	CASSRTGGDQPQHF	TGCGCCAGCAGCCGGACAGGGGGCGATCAGCCCCAGCATTTT
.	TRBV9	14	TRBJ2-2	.	CASSPQGRAGELFF	TGTGCCAGCAGCCCCCAAGGTCGGGCCGGGGAGCTGTTTTTT
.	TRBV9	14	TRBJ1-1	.	CASGRGLMNTEAFF	TGTGCCAGCGGGAGGGGACTAATGAACACTGAAGCTTTCTTT
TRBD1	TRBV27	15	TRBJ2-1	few	CASSYTGGSYNEQFF	TGTGCCAGCAGCTACACAGGGGGCTCCTACAATGAGCAGTTCTTC
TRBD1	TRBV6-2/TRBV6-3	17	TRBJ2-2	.	CASSYSLGTGGTGELFF	TGTGCCAGCAGTTACTCGCTCGGGACAGGGGGAACCGGGGAGCTGTTTTTT
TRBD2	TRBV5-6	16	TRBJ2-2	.	CASSFVSGRATGELFF	TGTGCCAGCAGCTTTGTTAGCGGGAGGGCCACCGGGGAGCTGTTTTTT
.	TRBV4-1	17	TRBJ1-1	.	CASSQVVGTTGNTEAFF	TGCGCCAGCAGCCAAGTGGTTGGGACGACAGGGAACACTGAAGCTTTCTTT
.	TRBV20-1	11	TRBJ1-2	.	CSGRWAYGYTF	TGCAGTGGTCGGTGGGCGTATGGCTACACCTTC
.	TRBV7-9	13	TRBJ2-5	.	CASSSEFLETQYF	TGTGCCAGCAGTAGCGAGTTTCTAGAGACCCAGTACTTC
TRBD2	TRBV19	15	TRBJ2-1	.	CASTMGTSGSGEQFF	TGTGCCAGTACCATGGGGACTAGCGGGAGTGGGGAGCAGTTCTTC
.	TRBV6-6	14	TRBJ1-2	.	CASSYSHRSYGYTF	TGTGCCAGCAGTTACTCGCACAGATCCTATGGCTACACCTTC
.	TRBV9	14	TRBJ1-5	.	CASSVEEGGQPQHF	TGTGCCAGCAGCGTAGAGGAGGGCGGTCAGCCCCAGCATTTT
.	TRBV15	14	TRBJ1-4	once	CATSRDRGGEKLFF	TGTGCCACCAGCAGAGACAGGGGAGGGGAAAAACTGTTTTTT
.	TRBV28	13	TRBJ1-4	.	CASTAIEGGKLFF	TGTGCCAGCACCGCTATAGAGGGCGGGAAACTGTTTTTT
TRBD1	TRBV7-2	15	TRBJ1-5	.	CASSQGQGNLQPQHF	TGTGCCAGCAGCCAGGGACAGGGAAACTTGCAGCCCCAGCATTTT
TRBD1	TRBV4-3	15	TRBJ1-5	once	CASSQDRGQGRPQHF	TGCGCCAGCAGCCAAGATAGGGGACAGGGGAGGCCCCAGCATTTT
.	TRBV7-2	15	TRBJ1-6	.	CASSLGVQVDSPLHF	TGTGCCAGCAGCTTAGGCGTACAGGTGGATTCACCCCTCCACTTT
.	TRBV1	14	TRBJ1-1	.	CTSSPRRVYTEAFF	TGCACCAGCAGCCCGCGCAGGGTCTACACTGAAGCTTTCTTT
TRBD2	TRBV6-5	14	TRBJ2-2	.	CAARASGRTGELFF	TGTGCCGCCCGTGCTAGCGGGAGAACCGGGGAGCTGTTTTTT
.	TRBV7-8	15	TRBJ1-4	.	CASSLGQWTNEKLFF	TGTGCCAGCAGCTTAGGACAGTGGACTAATGAAAAACTGTTTTTT
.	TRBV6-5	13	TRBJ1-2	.	CASSRDTVYGYTF	TGTGCCAGCAGTCGGGACACGGTCTATGGCTACACCTTC
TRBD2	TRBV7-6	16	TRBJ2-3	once	CASSIGLAGASDTQYF	TGTGCCAGCAGCATAGGACTAGCGGGAGCGTCAGATACGCAGTATTTT
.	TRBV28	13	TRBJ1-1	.	CASSLYKNTEAFF	TGTGCCAGCAGTTTATATAAGAACACTGAAGCTTTCTTT
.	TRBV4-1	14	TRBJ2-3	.	CASSPRLVADTQYF	TGCGCCAGCAGCCCTAGGTTGGTGGCAGATACGCAGTATTTT
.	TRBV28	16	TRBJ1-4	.	CASSFPGSRTNEKLFF	TGTGCCAGCAGTTTCCCCGGGTCGAGAACTAATGAAAAACTGTTTTTT
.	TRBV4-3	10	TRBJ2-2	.	CATQMGELFF	TGCGCCACCCAGATGGGGGAGCTGTTTTTT
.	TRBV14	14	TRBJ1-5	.	CASSQGRGNQPQHF	TGTGCCAGCAGCCAAGGGAGGGGAAATCAGCCCCAGCATTTT
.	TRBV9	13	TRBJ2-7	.	CASSPRPGREQYF	TGTGCCAGCAGCCCACGCCCGGGTAGAGAGCAGTACTTC
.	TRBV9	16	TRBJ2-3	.	CASGTRLRDPTDTQYF	TGTGCCAGCGGCACGAGGTTGCGGGACCCCACAGATACGCAGTATTTT
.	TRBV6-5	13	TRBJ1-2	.	CASSYGPGYGYTF	TGTGCCAGCAGTTACGGTCCGGGCTATGGCTACACCTTC
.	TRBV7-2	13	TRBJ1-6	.	CASSRLGNSPLHF	TGTGCCAGCAGCAGGCTGGGCAATTCACCCCTCCACTTT
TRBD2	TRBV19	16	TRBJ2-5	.	CASTHSGGGPGETQYF	TGTGCCAGTACACATTCGGGCGGGGGTCCTGGGGAGACCCAGTACTTC
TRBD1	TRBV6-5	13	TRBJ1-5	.	CATAGGNNQPQHF	TGTGCCACCGCAGGGGGAAACAATCAGCCCCAGCATTTT
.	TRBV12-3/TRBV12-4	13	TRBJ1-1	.	CASSSRGDTEAFF	TGTGCCAGCAGTTCGCGGGGGGACACTGAAGCTTTCTTT
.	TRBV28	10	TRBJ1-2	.	CASWANGYTF	TGTGCCAGTTGGGCCAATGGCTACACCTTC
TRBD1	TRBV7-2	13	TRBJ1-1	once	CASSSRTGGFVFF	TGTGCCAGCAGCTCTCGGACAGGGGGCTTTGTTTTCTTT
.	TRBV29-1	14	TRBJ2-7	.	CSVASLAGTYEQYF	TGCAGCGTTGCTTCCCTGGCAGGGACCTACGAGCAGTACTTC
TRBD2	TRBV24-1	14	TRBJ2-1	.	CATGGGWLNNEQFF	TGTGCCACCGGCGGGGGGTGGTTAAACAATGAGCAGTTCTTC